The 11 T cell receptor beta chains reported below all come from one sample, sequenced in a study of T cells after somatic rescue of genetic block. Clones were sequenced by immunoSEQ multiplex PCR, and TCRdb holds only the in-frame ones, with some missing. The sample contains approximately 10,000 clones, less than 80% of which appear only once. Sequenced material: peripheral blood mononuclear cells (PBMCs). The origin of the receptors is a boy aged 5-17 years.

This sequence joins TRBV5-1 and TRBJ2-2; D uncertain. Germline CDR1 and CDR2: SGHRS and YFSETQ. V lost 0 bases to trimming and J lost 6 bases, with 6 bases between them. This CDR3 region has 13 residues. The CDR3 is CASSLGIPGELFF. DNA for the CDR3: TGCGCCAGCAGCTTGGGGATTCCCGGGGAGCTGTTTTTT.

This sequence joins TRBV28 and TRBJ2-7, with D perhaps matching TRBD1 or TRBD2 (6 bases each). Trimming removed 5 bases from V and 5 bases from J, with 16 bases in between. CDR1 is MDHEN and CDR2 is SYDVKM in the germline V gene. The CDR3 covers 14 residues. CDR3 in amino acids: CASSPEGEADEQYF. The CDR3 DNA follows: TGTGCCAGCAGTCCTGAGGGGGAGGCCGACGAGCAGTACTTC.

Written as DNA, the CDR3 is TGCAGCGTATGGACAGCCCGAAACACCATATATTTT. This translates into CSVWTARNTIYF. V and J are TRBV29-1 and TRBJ1-3, with a weak D call TRBD1 (6 bases). CDR3 size: 12 residues. The V gene lost 6 bases and the J gene lost 5 bases, with 11 bases spanning the gap. Germline V lookup: CDR1 SQVTM, CDR2 ANQGSEA.

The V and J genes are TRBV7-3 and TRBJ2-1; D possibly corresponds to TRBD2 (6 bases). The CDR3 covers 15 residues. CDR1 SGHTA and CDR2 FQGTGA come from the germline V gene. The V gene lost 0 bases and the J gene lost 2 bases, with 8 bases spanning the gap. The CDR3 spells CASSLTSGPYNEQFF. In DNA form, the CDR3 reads TGTGCCAGCAGCTTAACTAGCGGACCCTACAATGAGCAGTTCTTC. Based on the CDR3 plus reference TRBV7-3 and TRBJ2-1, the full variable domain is GAGVSQTPSNKVTEKGKYVELRCDPISGHTALYWYRQSLGQGPEFLIYFQGTGAADDSGLPNDRFFAVRPEGSVSTLKIQRTERGDSAVYLCASSLTSGPYNEQFFGPGTRLTVL.

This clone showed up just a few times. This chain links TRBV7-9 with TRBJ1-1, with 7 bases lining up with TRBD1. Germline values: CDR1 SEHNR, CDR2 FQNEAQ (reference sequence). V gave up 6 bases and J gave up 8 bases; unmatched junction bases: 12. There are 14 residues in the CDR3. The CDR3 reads CASRTFGQDGEAFF. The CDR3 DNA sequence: TGTGCCAGCAGAACATTCGGACAGGACGGGGAAGCTTTCTTT.

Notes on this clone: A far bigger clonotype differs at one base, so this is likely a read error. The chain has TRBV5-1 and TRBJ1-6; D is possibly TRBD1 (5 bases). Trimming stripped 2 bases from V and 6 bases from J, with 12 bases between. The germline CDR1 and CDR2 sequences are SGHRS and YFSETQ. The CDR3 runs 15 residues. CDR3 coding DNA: TGCGCCAGCAGCTTTGCAGGGTTGGCTAATTCACCCCTCCACTTT. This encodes CASSFAGLANSPLHF.

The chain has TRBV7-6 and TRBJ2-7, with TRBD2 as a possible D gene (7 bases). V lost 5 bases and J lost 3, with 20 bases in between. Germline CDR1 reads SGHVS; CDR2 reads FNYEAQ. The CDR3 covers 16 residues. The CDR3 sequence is CASSRGEGTPFYEQYF. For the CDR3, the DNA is TGTGCCAGCAGCAGGGGGGAGGGGACCCCTTTCTACGAGCAGTACTTC.

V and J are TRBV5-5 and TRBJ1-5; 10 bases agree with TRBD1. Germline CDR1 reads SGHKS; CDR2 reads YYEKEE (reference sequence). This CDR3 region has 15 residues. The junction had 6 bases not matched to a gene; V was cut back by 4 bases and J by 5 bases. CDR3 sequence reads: CASSAGTGADQPQHF. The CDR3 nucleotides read TGTGCCAGCAGCGCAGGGACAGGGGCTGATCAGCCCCAGCATTTT.

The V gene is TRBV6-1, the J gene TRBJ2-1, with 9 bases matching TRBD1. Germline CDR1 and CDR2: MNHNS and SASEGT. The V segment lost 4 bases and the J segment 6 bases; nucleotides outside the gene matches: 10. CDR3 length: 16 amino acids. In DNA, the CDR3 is TGTGCCAGCAGTGCCCGGGACAGGGTAAAGGGCAATGAGCAGTTCTTC. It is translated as CASSARDRVKGNEQFF.

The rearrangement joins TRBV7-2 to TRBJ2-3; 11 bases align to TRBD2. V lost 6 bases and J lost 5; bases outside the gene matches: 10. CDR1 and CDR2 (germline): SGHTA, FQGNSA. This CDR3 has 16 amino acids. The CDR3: CASSILAGALGDTQYF. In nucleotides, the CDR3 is TGTGCCAGCAGTATACTAGCGGGAGCTTTAGGAGATACGCAGTATTTT.

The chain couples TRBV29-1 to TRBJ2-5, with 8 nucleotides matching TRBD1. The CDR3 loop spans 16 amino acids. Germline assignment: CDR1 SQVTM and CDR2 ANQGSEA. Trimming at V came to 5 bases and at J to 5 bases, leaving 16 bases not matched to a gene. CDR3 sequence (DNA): TGCAGCGTTTCTGACGAGCCGGGACAGGTGAGGGAGACCCAGTACTTC. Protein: CSVSDEPGQVRETQYF.